These 27 T cell receptor beta chains came from one sample sequenced in a study of blood T cell repertoires in COVID-19. TCRdb's table, derived via immunoSEQ multiplex PCR, lists solely in-frame clones and lacks some. The sample shows some 14,000 clones, roughly 89% of them seen only once. Material for sequencing was peripheral blood. The origin of the receptors is a human donor in a cohort sampled during active COVID-19.

V usage is TRBV10-3 and J usage is TRBJ2-7; 13 bases map to TRBD2. The germline CDR1 and CDR2 sequences are ENHRY and SYGVKD. This CDR3 spans 15 amino acids. V shed 4 bases, J shed 2 bases, and the junction held 2 bases outside the gene matches. The CDR3, as DNA: TGTGCCATCAGTGCAGGACTAGCGGGAGCCTACGAGCAGTACTTC. Translation gives CAISAGLAGAYEQYF.

This clone was recorded once. The chain employs TRBV4-2 and TRBJ1-6; 7 nucleotides line up with TRBD1. Germline CDR1 is LGHNA and CDR2 is YNFKEQ. CDR3 length equals 15 residues. V was pared by 1 base and J by 10 bases, with 7 bases of the junction left unmatched. The CDR3 loop reads CASSQGQGQYSPLHF. CDR3 in DNA: TGTGCCAGCAGCCAAGGACAGGGACAGTACTCACCCCTCCACTTT.

The chain recombines TRBV12-5 with TRBJ2-3; 8 bases fit TRBD1. Unmatched junction bases numbered 6, after V lost 5 bases and J lost 2 bases. The CDR3 is 15 amino acids. Looked up from germline, CDR1 is LGHNT and CDR2 is FRNRAP. CDR3: CASGIGQGATDTQYF. CDR3 nucleotides: TGTGCTAGTGGTATCGGACAGGGAGCCACAGATACGCAGTATTTT. The full variable domain, completed using reference TRBV12-5 and TRBJ2-3, is DARVTQTPRHKVTEMGQEVTMRCQPILGHNTVFWYRQTMMQGLELLAYFRNRAPLDDSGMPKDRFSAEMPDATLATLKIQPSEPRDSAVYFCASGIGQGATDTQYFGPGTRLTVL.

This chain uses TRBV29-1 with TRBJ2-5; 9 nucleotides align to TRBD1. The CDR3 runs to 15 residues. CDR1 and CDR2 from the germline V gene are SQVTM and ANQGSEA. The junction had 9 bases not matched to a gene; V was cut back by 5 bases and J by 2 bases. CDR3 protein: CSVTKTGTGQETQYF. CDR3 DNA: TGCAGCGTTACAAAAACCGGGACAGGGCAAGAGACCCAGTACTTC.

The chain combines TRBV19 with TRBJ2-4; 10 bases map to TRBD1. The length of the CDR3 is 15 residues. Trimming took 5 bases from V and 5 from J; bases not matched to a gene: 6. Germline CDR1 reads LNHDA; CDR2 reads SQIVND (reference sequence). The CDR3 spells CASSRPTGGENIQYF. The CDR3 nucleotides read TGTGCCAGTAGTCGCCCGACAGGGGGCGAAAACATTCAGTACTTC.

This rearrangement joins TRBV6-5 to TRBJ1-2, with D unclear. V lost 6 bases and J 4 bases, leaving 18 bases between the germline ends. The CDR3 runs to 15 residues. From germline, CDR1 is MNHEY and CDR2 SVGAGI. The CDR3 here is CASRQPGRGGYGYTF. CDR3 coding DNA: TGTGCCAGCAGGCAACCGGGAAGAGGAGGCTATGGCTACACCTTC.

The chain joins TRBV15 to TRBJ2-1, with D possibly matching TRBD2 (6 bases). Germline loops: CDR1 LNHNV, CDR2 YYDKDF (reference sequence). V lost 5 bases and J 2 bases, leaving 10 bases between the germline ends. The CDR3 extends over 14 amino acids. In DNA, the CDR3 is TGTGCCACCAGCCCGGGACTGACCTACAATGAGCAGTTCTTC. It is translated as CATSPGLTYNEQFF.

This chain joins TRBV11-3 and TRBJ1-1, with D perhaps TRBD1 (5 bases). V was cut by 2 bases and J by 4 bases, with 14 bases left in between. The V gene's germline CDR1 is SGHNT and CDR2 YENEEA. CDR3 length equals 15 residues. CDR3 amino acids: CASSLSQGMGTEAFF. The CDR3 nucleotides read TGTGCCAGCAGCTTATCTCAGGGTATGGGCACTGAAGCTTTCTTT.

The chain recombines TRBV3-1 (or the pseudogene TRBV3-2) with TRBJ1-1; D gene uncertain. This CDR3 is 14 amino acids long. Germline assignment: CDR1 LGHDT and CDR2 YNNKEL (reference sequence). Trimming took off 0 bases at V and 5 bases at J, with 10 bases between the two ends. The CDR3 loop is CASSQDEGTTEAFF. The CDR3 DNA reads as TGTGCCAGCAGCCAAGATGAGGGAACGACTGAAGCTTTCTTT.

V usage is TRBV7-2 and J usage is TRBJ2-1; a weak D match, TRBD2 (6 bases). The germline V gene has CDR1 SGHTA and CDR2 FQGNSA. This CDR3 has 15 residues. V lost 1 base to trimming and J lost 0 bases, with 7 bases between them. The CDR3 nucleotides are TGTGCCAGCAGCTTAGACGGGAGCTCCTACAATGAGCAGTTCTTC. Protein product: CASSLDGSSYNEQFF. Variable domain in full (rest from reference TRBV7-2 and TRBJ2-1): GAGVSQSPSNKVTEKGKDVELRCDPISGHTALYWYRQSLGQGLEFLIYFQGNSAPDKSGLPSDRFSAERTGGSVSTLTIQRTQQEDSAVYLCASSLDGSSYNEQFFGPGTRLTVL.

The chain combines TRBV6-2 or TRBV6-3 with TRBJ2-1; D call uncertain. V lost 2 bases and J lost 5, with 4 bases in between. This CDR3 is 12 amino acids long. Per germline, CDR1 MNHEY and CDR2 SVGEGT. CDR3 nucleotide sequence: TGTGCCAGCAGTTACCCTAACAATGAGCAGTTCTTC. This encodes CASSYPNNEQFF.

The J gene is TRBJ2-1, the V gene TRBV5-1; 8 bases agree with TRBD2. Unmatched junction bases numbered 8, after V lost 3 bases and J lost 6 bases. Looked up from germline, CDR1 is SGHRS and CDR2 is YFSETQ. The CDR3 length is 15 residues. The CDR3 DNA reads as TGCGCCAGCAGCTACGGACTAGCTGGGGCCAATGAGCAGTTCTTC. Amino acids: CASSYGLAGANEQFF. Together with reference TRBV5-1 and TRBJ2-1, the CDR3 gives the full variable domain: KAGVTQTPRYLIKTRGQQVTLSCSPISGHRSVSWYQQTPGQGLQFLFEYFSETQRNKGNFPGRFSGRQFSNSRSEMNVSTLELGDSALYLCASSYGLAGANEQFFGPGTRLTVL.

The gene calls are TRBV11-3 and TRBJ1-2; TRBD1 might be the D (6 bases). This CDR3 spans 14 amino acids. Germline CDR1 reads SGHNT; CDR2 reads YENEEA. V was trimmed by 5 bases and J by 4 bases, leaving 14 bases between them. CDR3 sequence: CASSRSGQPYGYTF. The CDR3 DNA is TGTGCCAGCAGCCGTTCCGGACAGCCCTATGGCTACACCTTC.

The chain links TRBV30 to TRBJ2-7; 10 nucleotides agree with TRBD2. This CDR3 comprises 13 residues. The V gene end was trimmed by 7 bases and the J gene end by 2 bases; junction bases not matched to a gene: 5. CDR1 GTSNPN and CDR2 SVGIG come from the germline V gene (reference sequence). Written as DNA, the CDR3 is TGTGCCTCCAGCGGGGGGGCGGCCTACGAGCAGTACTTC. Amino acids: CASSGGAAYEQYF.

This CDR3 reads CASSALRGLADNEQFF. CDR3 sequence (DNA): TGTGCCAGCAGCGCCCTACGGGGGCTAGCGGACAATGAGCAGTTCTTC. The chain joins TRBV9 to TRBJ2-1, with D perhaps TRBD2 (7 bases). The germline CDR1 and CDR2 sequences are SGDLS and YYNGEE. This CDR3 is built from 16 residues. Deletions cut 3 bases from V and 5 bases from J, with 18 bases between.

The CDR3 DNA sequence: TGTGCCAGCAGTGCCGGGGGACTAGATACCTTCGAAGAGACCCAGTACTTC. This gives the protein CASSAGGLDTFEETQYF. The gene calls are TRBV6-1 and TRBJ2-5; 8 bases match TRBD2. The V gene's germline CDR1 is MNHNS and CDR2 SASEGT. The length of the CDR3 is 17 residues. V lost 4 bases to trimming and J lost 3 bases; unmatched junction nucleotides: 13.

V and J are TRBV6-2 or TRBV6-3 and TRBJ2-1, with D unresolved. In germline, CDR1 is MNHEY, CDR2 SVGEGT. This CDR3 comprises 13 residues. V shed 3 bases and J shed 4 bases, with 7 bases lying between them. CDR3 DNA sequence: TGTGCCAGCAGTTATGAGACTTACAATGAGCAGTTCTTC. It translates to CASSYETYNEQFF.

This clone was detected a few times. This sequence joins TRBV5-5 and TRBJ1-2; 7 bases match TRBD1. The V segment lost 6 bases and the J segment 4 bases; nucleotides outside the gene matches: 3. The V gene's germline CDR1 is SGHKS and CDR2 YYEKEE (reference sequence). The CDR3 extends over 12 amino acids. The CDR3 nucleotides are TGTGCCAGCACAGGGGGAGGCTATGGCTACACCTTC. Protein product: CASTGGGYGYTF.

The chain couples TRBV4-2 to TRBJ1-1, with 7 bases lining up with TRBD1. Trimming at V came to 5 bases and at J to 5 bases, leaving 17 bases not matched to a gene. Germline CDR1 reads LGHNA; CDR2 reads YNFKEQ. This CDR3 region has 17 residues. For the CDR3, the DNA is TGTGCCAGCAGCAATAATGACAGGGTATATCTGGGGACTGAAGCTTTCTTT. This codes for CASSNNDRVYLGTEAFF.

The J gene is TRBJ1-2, the V gene TRBV18; D gene uncertain. Germline lookup yields CDR1 KGHSH and CDR2 LQKENI. V was trimmed by 0 bases and J by 9 bases, leaving 17 bases between them. The length of the CDR3 is 15 residues. The CDR3: CASSPPSFSQRSYTF. CDR3 bases: TGTGCCAGCTCACCACCTAGTTTCTCACAGAGAAGCTACACCTTC.

The CDR3 DNA sequence: TGTGCCTGGAGTACCTTGGGGGGGGATACAGATACGCAGTATTTT. Its translation: CAWSTLGGDTDTQYF. The V call is TRBV30, the J call TRBJ2-3; TRBD2 agrees at 7 bases. V lost 2 bases and J lost 3; bases outside the gene matches: 8. Germline V CDR1 and CDR2: GTSNPN, SVGIG (reference sequence). This CDR3 is 15 amino acids long.

This clone was counted between two and nine times. The rearrangement links TRBV2 to TRBJ1-3, with D unresolved. V shed 3 bases and J shed 0 bases, with 12 bases lying between them. The CDR3 is made up of 16 amino acids. Per the germline V gene, CDR1 is SNHLY and CDR2 is FYNNEI. The CDR3 protein is CASSDPSVLSGNTIYF. CDR3 nucleotides: TGTGCCAGCAGTGATCCTTCAGTGCTCTCTGGAAACACCATATATTTT.

V usage is TRBV4-3 and J usage is TRBJ1-1; 10 positions agree with TRBD1. The V and J ends lost 4 bases and 5 bases, in that order; junction bases with no gene match: 7. This CDR3 is built from 15 residues. From germline, CDR1 is LGHNA and CDR2 YSLEER. The CDR3, as DNA: TGCGCCAGCAGCCGGGACAGGGGAAGATGGACTGAAGCTTTCTTT. It codes for CASSRDRGRWTEAFF.

The gene calls are TRBV28 and TRBJ2-7; D may be TRBD2 (5 bases). CDR1 MDHEN and CDR2 SYDVKM come from the germline V gene. Between the trimmed V and J ends, which lost 1 base and 2 bases, there was a span of 9 bases. This CDR3 region has 14 residues. The CDR3: CASSLLSGTYEQYF. As DNA, the CDR3 is TGTGCCAGCAGTTTATTGTCGGGGACCTACGAGCAGTACTTC.

This clone was detected only once. The chain recombines TRBV5-1 with TRBJ1-1; D gene unclear. Trimming left V 1 base short and J 5 bases short, with 6 bases between. CDR3 length equals 12 residues. Germline CDR1 is SGHRS and CDR2 is YFSETQ. CDR3 residues: CASSLQETEAFF. The CDR3 bases are TGCGCCAGCAGCTTGCAGGAAACTGAAGCTTTCTTT.

The chain recombines TRBV6-6 with TRBJ2-1; a possible D gene is TRBD2 (6 bases). V lost 6 bases and J lost 1, with 13 bases in between. Per the germline V gene, CDR1 is MNHNY and CDR2 is SVGAGI (reference sequence). The CDR3 sequence is 15 residues long. This chain's CDR3 is CASSGGFGSYNEQFF. Written as DNA, the CDR3 is TGTGCCAGCAGCGGAGGGTTCGGTTCCTACAATGAGCAGTTCTTC.

Notes on this clone: Germline and junction disagree at one end, which may indicate a read error. V and J are TRBV4-1 and TRBJ1-1; TRBD1 matches at 7 bases. CDR3 size: 15 residues. Germline loops: CDR1 MGHRA, CDR2 YSYEKL. CDR3 residues: CASSQAGGMKTEAFF. As DNA, the CDR3 is TGCGCCAGCAGCCAAGCAGGGGGGATGAAGACTGAAGCTTTCTTT.